This TCR beta chain was observed in a study of T cells after posttransplantation cyclophosphamide. General study results and limits: After PTCy, TRB diversity resembled that of CNI/methotrexate controls. Later blood repertoires were often dominated by clones from the donor CD8+ memory compartment. Tissue-infiltrating T cells from skin or gut overlapped little with blood T cells.

The assay was immunoSEQ multiplex PCR, and TCRdb's table has in-frame clones only and misses some. Observed in the sample are approximately 12,000 clones, none of them singletons. Treatment was busulfan-fludarabine conditioning, a marrow graft, and cyclophosphamide on days +3 and +4. This clone was detected a few times. The antigen remains unidentified. Germline CDR1 reads SGDLS; CDR2 reads YYNGEE. Between the trimmed V and J ends, which lost 0 bases and 6 bases, there was a span of 12 bases. The CDR3 is 14 residues long. The sequenced sample was PBMCs, obtained after allogeneic stem cell transplant with posttransplant cyclophosphamide. The receptor's source is a female patient between 40 and 50 years old who received an allogeneic stem cell transplant from a related donor, was CMV-positive, and had acute GVHD only. Some T cells may be transferred from the graft donor. V is TRBV9 and J is TRBJ1-2; unclear D gene. The CDR3 DNA sequence: TGTGCCAGCAGCGTAGTGGCCAATACCGATGGCTACACCTTC. Translating it yields CASSVVANTDGYTF.